These T cell receptor beta chains were read from a single sample in a study of blood T cell repertoires in COVID-19. Assay: immunoSEQ multiplex PCR; the TCRdb copy retains only in-frame clones and omits some. The data contain 100,000 to 150,000 clones, roughly 84% of them singletons. The sequencing input was PBMCs or T cells enriched from blood (not recorded which). The receptors shown here come from a young woman who had recovered from COVID-19. Both conserved end residues are part of each CDR3. The D gene is left open where the match is weak. Not all rows give a size; the values are once, few, many and, for expanded clones, a class.

clone size: .
V gene: TRBV19
D gene: .
J gene: TRBJ2-7
CDR3 DNA: TGTGCCACGGAAGGGGTCAGGGGCTACGAGCAGTACTTC
CDR3 protein: CATEGVRGYEQYF

clone size: .
V gene: TRBV10-3
D gene: .
J gene: TRBJ1-6
CDR3 DNA: TGTGCCATCAGAGCTAGCTCCTATAATTCACCCCTCCACTTT
CDR3 protein: CAIRASSYNSPLHF

clone size: once
V gene: TRBV5-4
D gene: TRBD2
J gene: TRBJ2-7
CDR3 DNA: TGTGCCAGCAGCTTAGCGGGAGTATCCTACGAGCAGTACTTC
CDR3 protein: CASSLAGVSYEQYF

clone size: .
V gene: TRBV19
D gene: TRBD1
J gene: TRBJ2-7
CDR3 DNA: TGTGCCAGTAGCAAGAGGACAGGCTCCTACGAGCAGTACTTC
CDR3 protein: CASSKRTGSYEQYF

clone size: .
V gene: TRBV7-6
D gene: .
J gene: TRBJ2-7
CDR3 DNA: TGTGCCAGCAGCCCCTACGACTCACAGGGTAGCAACGAGCAGTACTTC
CDR3 protein: CASSPYDSQGSNEQYF

clone size: large
V gene: TRBV7-2
D gene: TRBD1
J gene: TRBJ1-3
CDR3 DNA: TGTGCCAGCAGCCGCGACAGGGGTGGAAACACCATATATTTT
CDR3 protein: CASSRDRGGNTIYF

clone size: .
V gene: TRBV5-4
D gene: TRBD2
J gene: TRBJ2-7
CDR3 DNA: TGTGCCAGCAGCCAGATGGGGGGACTAGAGGGCGAGCAGTACTTC
CDR3 protein: CASSQMGGLEGEQYF

clone size: .
V gene: TRBV6-2/TRBV6-3
D gene: .
J gene: TRBJ1-1
CDR3 DNA: TGTGCCAGCAGTTCCGTCAGATATGAAGCTTTCTTT
CDR3 protein: CASSSVRYEAFF

clone size: .
V gene: TRBV28
D gene: .
J gene: TRBJ1-3
CDR3 DNA: TGTGCCAGCAGTCTAGGGGGATCTGGAAACACCATATATTTT
CDR3 protein: CASSLGGSGNTIYF

clone size: once
V gene: TRBV7-3
D gene: .
J gene: TRBJ2-3
CDR3 DNA: TGTGCCAGCAGCTCCGACACTACAGATACGCAGTATTTT
CDR3 protein: CASSSDTTDTQYF

clone size: .
V gene: TRBV5-1
D gene: .
J gene: TRBJ1-2
CDR3 DNA: TGCGCCAGCAGCGCCCATACGGGGGGAGGAAGTATCTACACCTTC
CDR3 protein: CASSAHTGGGSIYTF

clone size: once
V gene: TRBV11-2
D gene: TRBD1
J gene: TRBJ1-5
CDR3 DNA: TGTGCCAGCAGCTCAGGGACAGGGTATGGCAATCAGCCCCAGCATTTT
CDR3 protein: CASSSGTGYGNQPQHF

clone size: .
V gene: TRBV2
D gene: TRBD1
J gene: TRBJ1-1
CDR3 DNA: TGTGCCAGCAAAATCGCAGCCCGAACAGGGGGAGCTTTCTTT
CDR3 protein: CASKIAARTGGAFF

clone size: .
V gene: TRBV9
D gene: TRBD1
J gene: TRBJ2-7
CDR3 DNA: TGTGCCAGCAGCTGGGAACCGGGACAGGGAGGCGAGCAGTACTTC
CDR3 protein: CASSWEPGQGGEQYF

clone size: .
V gene: TRBV4-1
D gene: .
J gene: TRBJ2-5
CDR3 DNA: TGCGCCAGCAGCCAAGGACCAGGGGGGGAGACCCAGTACTTC
CDR3 protein: CASSQGPGGETQYF

clone size: .
V gene: TRBV27
D gene: .
J gene: TRBJ1-3
CDR3 DNA: TGTGCCAGCAGTTTCTCTGCCGGGGGAAACACCATATATTTT
CDR3 protein: CASSFSAGGNTIYF

clone size: .
V gene: TRBV28
D gene: .
J gene: TRBJ2-5
CDR3 DNA: TGTGCCAGCAGTTTATGCGGAGAGACCCAGTACTTC
CDR3 protein: CASSLCGETQYF

clone size: .
V gene: TRBV4-3
D gene: TRBD2
J gene: TRBJ2-5
CDR3 DNA: TGCGCCAGCAGCCAAGGGCCTGCTAGCGGGGCCGGGGAGACCCAGTACTTC
CDR3 protein: CASSQGPASGAGETQYF

clone size: .
V gene: TRBV5-1
D gene: .
J gene: TRBJ1-5
CDR3 DNA: TGCGCCAGCAGCCCTGGAGCACAGGGTAGCAATCAGCCCCAGCATTTT
CDR3 protein: CASSPGAQGSNQPQHF

clone size: .
V gene: TRBV7-2
D gene: .
J gene: TRBJ1-2
CDR3 DNA: TGTGCCAGCAGCTCGGGGAGAGATTTTAACTATGGCTACACCTTC
CDR3 protein: CASSSGRDFNYGYTF

clone size: .
V gene: TRBV9
D gene: .
J gene: TRBJ2-4
CDR3 DNA: TGTGCCAGCAGCGTAGGATACCAAACAGGGCCATGGGCCAAAAACATTCAGTACTTC
CDR3 protein: CASSVGYQTGPWAKNIQYF

clone size: .
V gene: TRBV28
D gene: TRBD2
J gene: TRBJ2-1
CDR3 DNA: TGTGCCAGCATCCCTCTTCACGGGAGGAGCTACAATGAGCAGTTCTTC
CDR3 protein: CASIPLHGRSYNEQFF

clone size: .
V gene: TRBV7-2
D gene: .
J gene: TRBJ2-1
CDR3 DNA: TGTGCCAGCAGCCCCGGTGGAGTAAACAATGAGCAGTTCTTC
CDR3 protein: CASSPGGVNNEQFF

clone size: .
V gene: TRBV6-2/TRBV6-3
D gene: .
J gene: TRBJ1-4
CDR3 DNA: TGTGCCAGCAGTTACTCGATAACACAGAATCCAACTAATGAAAAACTGTTTTTT
CDR3 protein: CASSYSITQNPTNEKLFF

clone size: once
V gene: TRBV5-6
D gene: TRBD1
J gene: TRBJ1-2
CDR3 DNA: TGTGCCAGCAGCTTGGATCAGACAGGGAACTATGGCTACACCTTC
CDR3 protein: CASSLDQTGNYGYTF

clone size: .
V gene: TRBV9
D gene: TRBD2
J gene: TRBJ2-7
CDR3 DNA: TGTGCCAGCAGCGTAGCGGTGGGGAGGGCCGTGGGCGAGCAGTACTTC
CDR3 protein: CASSVAVGRAVGEQYF

clone size: .
V gene: TRBV28
D gene: .
J gene: TRBJ1-5
CDR3 DNA: TGTGCCAGCAGCGGCAAGCATCCACGGAGAGGCAATCAGCCCCAGCATTTT
CDR3 protein: CASSGKHPRRGNQPQHF

clone size: .
V gene: TRBV7-3
D gene: .
J gene: TRBJ2-1
CDR3 DNA: TGTGCCAGCAGCTTAGGGGCCGGGCTGAACAATGAGCAGTTCTTC
CDR3 protein: CASSLGAGLNNEQFF

clone size: .
V gene: TRBV5-8
D gene: .
J gene: TRBJ2-2
CDR3 DNA: TGTGCCAGCAGCCCAGGACAGTTTAACACCGGGGAGCTGTTTTTT
CDR3 protein: CASSPGQFNTGELFF

clone size: .
V gene: TRBV7-9
D gene: .
J gene: TRBJ2-6
CDR3 DNA: TGTGCCAGCAGCTTAGGGCCAGGGATCCGCTACTCTGGGGCCAACGTCCTGACTTTC
CDR3 protein: CASSLGPGIRYSGANVLTF

clone size: few
V gene: TRBV5-6
D gene: .
J gene: TRBJ1-2
CDR3 DNA: TGTGCCAGCAGCTTGTTATCGGGTGCTGACTATGGCTACACCTTC
CDR3 protein: CASSLLSGADYGYTF

clone size: .
V gene: TRBV5-1
D gene: .
J gene: TRBJ1-1
CDR3 DNA: TGCGCCGGAGGGGCCGGGGCTGCGAACACTGAAGCTTTCTTT
CDR3 protein: CAGGAGAANTEAFF

clone size: .
V gene: TRBV23-1
D gene: TRBD1
J gene: TRBJ1-3
CDR3 DNA: TGCGCCAGCAGTCACCATGGACAGGTCTCTGGAAACACCATATATTTT
CDR3 protein: CASSHHGQVSGNTIYF

clone size: .
V gene: TRBV29-1
D gene: .
J gene: TRBJ1-2
CDR3 DNA: TGCAGCGTTTTTGGGCAGGGTAATCGTGGTGACTATGGCTACACCTTC
CDR3 protein: CSVFGQGNRGDYGYTF

clone size: .
V gene: TRBV5-6
D gene: TRBD1
J gene: TRBJ2-7
CDR3 DNA: TGTGCCAGCAGCTTGTTGGGACAGTCCTACGAGCAGTACTTC
CDR3 protein: CASSLLGQSYEQYF

clone size: .
V gene: TRBV19
D gene: .
J gene: TRBJ1-5
CDR3 DNA: TGTGCCAGTAGTATGTATGGGACTCAGCACGGACCCCAGCATTTT
CDR3 protein: CASSMYGTQHGPQHF

clone size: once
V gene: TRBV5-1
D gene: TRBD1
J gene: TRBJ2-6
CDR3 DNA: TGCGCCAGCAGAACCCGGGACAGGGGGCCAGGAGGGGCCAACGTCCTGACTTTC
CDR3 protein: CASRTRDRGPGGANVLTF

clone size: .
V gene: TRBV5-6
D gene: .
J gene: TRBJ1-5
CDR3 DNA: TGTGCCAGCAGCTCCGGTGGCAATCAGCCCCAGCATTTT
CDR3 protein: CASSSGGNQPQHF

clone size: .
V gene: TRBV27
D gene: .
J gene: TRBJ1-5
CDR3 DNA: TGTGCCAGCAGTTTAACCCCACAGGGAAGAAATCAGCCCCAGCATTTT
CDR3 protein: CASSLTPQGRNQPQHF

clone size: .
V gene: TRBV2
D gene: TRBD2
J gene: TRBJ2-5
CDR3 DNA: TGTGCCAGCAGTGAAGAGGCTAGCGGGAGTGGAGAGACCCAGTACTTC
CDR3 protein: CASSEEASGSGETQYF

clone size: .
V gene: TRBV5-1
D gene: TRBD2
J gene: TRBJ2-2
CDR3 DNA: TGCGCCAGCAGCTTGGTACTAGCGGACACCGGGGAGCTGTTTTTT
CDR3 protein: CASSLVLADTGELFF

clone size: .
V gene: TRBV7-9
D gene: TRBD1
J gene: TRBJ1-1
CDR3 DNA: TGTGCCAGCAGCTTGGCGACAGGGTACACTGAAGCTTTCTTT
CDR3 protein: CASSLATGYTEAFF

clone size: .
V gene: TRBV7-9
D gene: .
J gene: TRBJ1-4
CDR3 DNA: TGTGCCAGCAGCTCCTTCCCCAGGGGCGGAAATGAAAAACTGTTTTTT
CDR3 protein: CASSSFPRGGNEKLFF

clone size: .
V gene: TRBV28
D gene: .
J gene: TRBJ2-7
CDR3 DNA: TGTGCCAGCAGTTTCCAGCAGGGGGGACCGGCAAGGGCTGCGACCTACGAGCAGTACTTC
CDR3 protein: CASSFQQGGPARAATYEQYF

clone size: .
V gene: TRBV5-5
D gene: TRBD1
J gene: TRBJ2-3
CDR3 DNA: TGTGCCAGCAGCTCCACAGGGGTGTATCGTGATACGCAGTATTTT
CDR3 protein: CASSSTGVYRDTQYF

clone size: .
V gene: TRBV5-1
D gene: .
J gene: TRBJ2-3
CDR3 DNA: TGCGCCAGCGCGGTAGGTCGTACAGATACGCAGTATTTT
CDR3 protein: CASAVGRTDTQYF

clone size: .
V gene: TRBV13
D gene: .
J gene: TRBJ2-7
CDR3 DNA: TGTGCCAGCAGCTTAGGCCTACGTTTAGAGGCCTACGAGCAGTACTTC
CDR3 protein: CASSLGLRLEAYEQYF

clone size: .
V gene: TRBV5-8
D gene: TRBD1
J gene: TRBJ2-2
CDR3 DNA: TGTGCCAGCAGCTGGTCGCAGGGGGTACTCACCGGGGAGCTGTTTTTT
CDR3 protein: CASSWSQGVLTGELFF

clone size: .
V gene: TRBV4-2
D gene: TRBD1
J gene: TRBJ2-7
CDR3 DNA: TGTGCCAGCAGCCAGTCGGGACCGGGACAGGGATACTACGAGCAGTACTTC
CDR3 protein: CASSQSGPGQGYYEQYF

clone size: .
V gene: TRBV29-1
D gene: TRBD2
J gene: TRBJ2-5
CDR3 DNA: TGCAGCGTTGACGGGTCGGAACGGGAGGGCCATTATGACCTACCGGAGGAGACCCAGTACTTC
CDR3 protein: CSVDGSEREGHYDLPEETQYF

clone size: .
V gene: TRBV6-2/TRBV6-3
D gene: TRBD1
J gene: TRBJ1-6
CDR3 DNA: TGTGCCAGCAGTTACTCCGGACAGGGAAGTTCACCCCTCCACTTT
CDR3 protein: CASSYSGQGSSPLHF

clone size: .
V gene: TRBV24-1
D gene: .
J gene: TRBJ1-5
CDR3 DNA: TGTGCCACCAGGCGGGGGGCGACCAATCAGCCCCAGCATTTT
CDR3 protein: CATRRGATNQPQHF

clone size: .
V gene: TRBV7-6
D gene: TRBD1
J gene: TRBJ1-6
CDR3 DNA: TGTGCCAGCAGCACCCAGATCAGGGGGCTTGATTCACCCCTCCACTTT
CDR3 protein: CASSTQIRGLDSPLHF

clone size: .
V gene: TRBV6-2/TRBV6-3
D gene: TRBD1
J gene: TRBJ1-4
CDR3 DNA: TGTGCCAGCAGCAAGAAGGACAGGGGGCGCAGTAACGAAAAACTGTTTTTT
CDR3 protein: CASSKKDRGRSNEKLFF

clone size: .
V gene: TRBV19
D gene: TRBD1
J gene: TRBJ2-7
CDR3 DNA: TGTGCCAGTAGTATCGGACAGGGGACCAACGAGCAGTACTTC
CDR3 protein: CASSIGQGTNEQYF

clone size: .
V gene: TRBV5-5
D gene: TRBD2
J gene: TRBJ2-3
CDR3 DNA: TGTGCCAGCAGCAGTCGACTAGCGTACACAGATACGCAGTATTTT
CDR3 protein: CASSSRLAYTDTQYF

clone size: .
V gene: TRBV15
D gene: .
J gene: TRBJ1-1
CDR3 DNA: TGTGCCACCAGTCGACAGGAAATGAACACTGAAGCTTTCTTT
CDR3 protein: CATSRQEMNTEAFF

clone size: once
V gene: TRBV27
D gene: .
J gene: TRBJ2-7
CDR3 DNA: TGTGCCAGCAGTTCCCGACAGAGCTACGAGCAGTACTTC
CDR3 protein: CASSSRQSYEQYF

clone size: .
V gene: TRBV30
D gene: .
J gene: TRBJ1-4
CDR3 DNA: TGTGCCTGGAGGCAGGCGGGTTCTAATGAAAAACTGTTTTTT
CDR3 protein: CAWRQAGSNEKLFF

clone size: once
V gene: TRBV4-1
D gene: TRBD1
J gene: TRBJ2-3
CDR3 DNA: TGCGCCAGCAGCGTCCGGGACAGGGGGGATACGCAGTATTTT
CDR3 protein: CASSVRDRGDTQYF